The source of this T cell receptor beta chain is a study of blood T cell repertoires in COVID-19. Whole-study context: Specimens from acute and convalescent COVID-19 originated in the United States, Italy and Spain. T cells, B-cell-depleted T cells, or PBMCs supplied cDNA or gDNA.

After removal of 0 bases from V and 7 bases from J, the junction contained 3 bases not matched to a gene. This CDR3 comprises 12 residues. Germline CDR1 GTSNPN, CDR2 SVGIG (reference sequence). Original methodology: Amplified reference gene primers provided the basis for estimating nucleated cell counts. Sequencing was performed with immunoSEQ multiplex PCR; in TCRdb, only in-frame clones are kept and a portion is missing. V, J and clone size derive from that table, while D and trimming were established from the DNA sequence. The sample comprises around 140,000 clones, around 88% of which are singletons, and about 28% rests with the top ten.

This receptor was taken from a human donor in a cohort sampled during active COVID-19. The chain is built from TRBV30 and TRBJ2-7; TRBD1 aligns across 7 bases. Material: peripheral blood. The CDR3 loop reads CAWSVRGREQYF. The CDR3, as DNA: TGTGCCTGGAGTGTAAGGGGGCGAGAGCAGTACTTC.